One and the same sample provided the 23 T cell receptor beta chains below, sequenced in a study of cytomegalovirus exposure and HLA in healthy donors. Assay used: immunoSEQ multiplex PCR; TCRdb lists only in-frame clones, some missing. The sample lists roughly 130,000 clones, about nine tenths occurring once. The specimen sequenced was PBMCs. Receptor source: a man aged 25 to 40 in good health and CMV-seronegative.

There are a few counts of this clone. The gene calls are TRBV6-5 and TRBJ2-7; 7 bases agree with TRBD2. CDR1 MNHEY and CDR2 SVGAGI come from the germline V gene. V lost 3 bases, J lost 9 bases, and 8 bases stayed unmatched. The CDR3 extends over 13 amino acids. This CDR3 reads CASSYSGPGRQYF. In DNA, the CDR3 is TGTGCCAGCAGTTATAGCGGGCCGGGACGGCAGTACTTC.

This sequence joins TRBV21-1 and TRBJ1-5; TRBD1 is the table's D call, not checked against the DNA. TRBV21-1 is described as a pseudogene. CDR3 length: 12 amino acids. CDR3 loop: CANTGGNQPQHF. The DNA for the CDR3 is TGTGCCAACACAGGTGGCAATCAGCCCCAGCATTTT.

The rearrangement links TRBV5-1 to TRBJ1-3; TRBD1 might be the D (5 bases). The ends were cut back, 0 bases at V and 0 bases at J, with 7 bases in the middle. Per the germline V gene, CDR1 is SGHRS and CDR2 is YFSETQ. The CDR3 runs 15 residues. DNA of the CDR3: TGCGCCAGCAGCTTGGCAGGGTTCTCTGGAAACACCATATATTTT. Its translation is CASSLAGFSGNTIYF. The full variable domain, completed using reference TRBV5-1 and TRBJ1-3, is KAGVTQTPRYLIKTRGQQVTLSCSPISGHRSVSWYQQTPGQGLQFLFEYFSETQRNKGNFPGRFSGRQFSNSRSEMNVSTLELGDSALYLCASSLAGFSGNTIYFGEGSWLTVV.

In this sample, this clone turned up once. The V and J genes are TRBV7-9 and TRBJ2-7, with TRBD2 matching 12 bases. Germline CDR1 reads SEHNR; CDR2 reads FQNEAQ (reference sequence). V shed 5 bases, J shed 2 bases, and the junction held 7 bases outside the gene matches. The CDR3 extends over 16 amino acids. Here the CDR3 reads CASSLGTSGSAYEQYF. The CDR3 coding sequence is TGTGCCAGCAGCCTGGGGACTAGCGGGTCAGCCTACGAGCAGTACTTC.

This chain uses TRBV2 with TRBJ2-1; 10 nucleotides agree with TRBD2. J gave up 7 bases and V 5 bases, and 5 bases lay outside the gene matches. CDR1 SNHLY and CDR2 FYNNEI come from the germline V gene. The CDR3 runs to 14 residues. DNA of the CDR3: TGTGCCAGCAGTCGTCTAGCGGGAGTAAATGAGCAGTTCTTC. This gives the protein CASSRLAGVNEQFF. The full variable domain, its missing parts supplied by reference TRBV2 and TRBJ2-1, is EPEVTQTPSHQVTQMGQEVILRCVPISNHLYFYWYRQILGQKVEFLVSFYNNEISEKSEIFDDQFSVERPDGSNFTLKIRSTKLEDSAMYFCASSRLAGVNEQFFGPGTRLTVL.

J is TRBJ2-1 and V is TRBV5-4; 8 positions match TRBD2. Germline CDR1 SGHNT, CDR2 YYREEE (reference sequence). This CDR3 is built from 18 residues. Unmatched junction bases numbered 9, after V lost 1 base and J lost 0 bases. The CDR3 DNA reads TGTGCCAGCAGCTTGACACTACTAGCGGCGAGCTCCTACAATGAGCAGTTCTTC. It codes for CASSLTLLAASSYNEQFF.

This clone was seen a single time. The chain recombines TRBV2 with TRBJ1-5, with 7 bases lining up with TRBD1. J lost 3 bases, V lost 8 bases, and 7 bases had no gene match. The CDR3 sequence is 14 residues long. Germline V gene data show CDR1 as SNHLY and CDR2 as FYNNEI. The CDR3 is CASRLGTVNQPQHF. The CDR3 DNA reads TGTGCCAGCCGTTTAGGGACAGTCAATCAGCCCCAGCATTTT.

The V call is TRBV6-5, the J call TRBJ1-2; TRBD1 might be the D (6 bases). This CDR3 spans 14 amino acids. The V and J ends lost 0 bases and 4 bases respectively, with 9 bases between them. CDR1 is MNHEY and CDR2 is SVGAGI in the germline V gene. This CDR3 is CASSYSRGTYGYTF. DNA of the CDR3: TGTGCCAGCAGTTACTCGAGGGGGACCTATGGCTACACCTTC.

The CDR3 region has the DNA TGTGCCAGTAGACCCGAAGGAAGGAGGACAGTGCACGAGCAGTACTTC. It encodes CASRPEGRRTVHEQYF. The rearrangement joins TRBV19 to TRBJ2-7, with D perhaps TRBD1 (6 bases). Germline V gene lookup returns CDR1 LNHDA and CDR2 SQIVND (reference sequence). With 6 bases removed from V and 5 bases from J, the gap between germline ends came to 23 bases. The CDR3 spans 16 residues.

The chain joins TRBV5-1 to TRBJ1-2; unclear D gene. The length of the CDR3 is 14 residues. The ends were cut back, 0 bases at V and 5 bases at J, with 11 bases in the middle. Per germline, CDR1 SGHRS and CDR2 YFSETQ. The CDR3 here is CASSLEAGAYGYTF. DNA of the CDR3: TGCGCCAGCAGCTTGGAGGCCGGAGCTTATGGCTACACCTTC.

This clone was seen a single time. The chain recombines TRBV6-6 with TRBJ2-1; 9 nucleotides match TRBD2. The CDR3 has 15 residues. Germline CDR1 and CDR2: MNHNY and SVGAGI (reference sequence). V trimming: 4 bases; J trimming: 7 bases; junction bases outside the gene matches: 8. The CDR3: CASSSQLAGRNEQFF. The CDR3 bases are TGTGCCAGCAGTTCTCAACTAGCGGGTAGGAATGAGCAGTTCTTC.

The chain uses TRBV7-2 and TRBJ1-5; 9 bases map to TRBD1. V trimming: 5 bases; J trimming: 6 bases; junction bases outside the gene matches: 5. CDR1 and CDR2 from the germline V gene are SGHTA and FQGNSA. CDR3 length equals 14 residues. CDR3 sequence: CASSVDRGVQPQHF. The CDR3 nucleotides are TGTGCCAGCAGCGTGGACAGGGGTGTTCAGCCCCAGCATTTT.

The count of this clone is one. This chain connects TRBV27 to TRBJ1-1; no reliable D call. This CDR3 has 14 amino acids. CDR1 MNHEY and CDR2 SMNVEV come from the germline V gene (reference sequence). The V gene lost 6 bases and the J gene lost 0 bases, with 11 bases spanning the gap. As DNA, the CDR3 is TGTGCCAGCAGCTCTATAAATATGAACACTGAAGCTTTCTTT. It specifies CASSSINMNTEAFF.

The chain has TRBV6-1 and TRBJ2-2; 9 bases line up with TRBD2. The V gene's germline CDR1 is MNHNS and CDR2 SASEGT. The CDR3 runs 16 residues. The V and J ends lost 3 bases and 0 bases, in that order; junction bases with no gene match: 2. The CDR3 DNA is TGTGCCAGCAGTGAGATAGCGGGAGCGAACACCGGGGAGCTGTTTTTT. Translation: CASSEIAGANTGELFF.

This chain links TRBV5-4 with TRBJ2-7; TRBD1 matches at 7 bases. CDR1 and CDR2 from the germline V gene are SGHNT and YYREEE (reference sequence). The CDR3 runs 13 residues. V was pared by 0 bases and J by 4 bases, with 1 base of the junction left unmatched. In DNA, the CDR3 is TGTGCCAGCAGCTTGGGGGGACAGTACGAGCAGTACTTC. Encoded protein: CASSLGGQYEQYF. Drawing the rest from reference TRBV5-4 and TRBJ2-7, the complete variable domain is ETGVTQSPTHLIKTRGQQVTLRCSSQSGHNTVSWYQQALGQGPQFIFQYYREEENGRGNFPPRFSGLQFPNYSSELNVNALELDDSALYLCASSLGGQYEQYFGPGTRLTVT.

CDR3 residues: CASSLGQAPEQYF. CDR3 sequence (DNA): TGTGCCAGCAGCTTGGGACAGGCCCCAGAGCAGTACTTC. V is TRBV5-6 and J is TRBJ2-7; TRBD1 might be the D (6 bases). Per the germline V gene, CDR1 is SGHDT and CDR2 is YYEEEE. The CDR3 is made up of 13 amino acids. V lost 0 bases to trimming and J lost 7 bases, with 11 bases between them.

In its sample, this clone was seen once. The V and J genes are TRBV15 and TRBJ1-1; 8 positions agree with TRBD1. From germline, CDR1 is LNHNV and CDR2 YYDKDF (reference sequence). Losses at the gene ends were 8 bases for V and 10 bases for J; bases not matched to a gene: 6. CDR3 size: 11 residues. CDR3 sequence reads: CATQGTGSAFF. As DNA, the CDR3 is TGTGCCACCCAAGGGACAGGTTCAGCTTTCTTT.

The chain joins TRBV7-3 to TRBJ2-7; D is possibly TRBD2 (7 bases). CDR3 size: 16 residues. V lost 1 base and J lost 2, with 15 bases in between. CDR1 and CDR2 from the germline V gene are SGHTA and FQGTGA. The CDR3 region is CASSLSPTGGTYEQYF. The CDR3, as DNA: TGTGCCAGCAGCTTAAGCCCCACGGGGGGCACCTACGAGCAGTACTTC.

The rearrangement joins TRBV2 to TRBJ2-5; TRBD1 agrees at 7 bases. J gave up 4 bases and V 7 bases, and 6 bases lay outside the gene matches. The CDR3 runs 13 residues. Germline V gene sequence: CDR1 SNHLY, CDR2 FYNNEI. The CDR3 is CASNRGEGETQYF. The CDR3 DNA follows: TGTGCCAGCAACAGGGGAGAGGGAGAGACCCAGTACTTC.

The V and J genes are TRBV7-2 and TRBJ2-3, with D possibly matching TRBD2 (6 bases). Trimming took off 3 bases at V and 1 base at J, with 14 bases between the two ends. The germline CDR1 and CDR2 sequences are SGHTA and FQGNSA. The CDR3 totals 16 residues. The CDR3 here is CASSFLGRGGTDTQYF. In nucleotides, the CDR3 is TGTGCCAGCAGCTTCCTCGGGAGAGGGGGCACAGATACGCAGTATTTT.

This CDR3 is CASSPLQGARNTEAFF. Written as DNA, the CDR3 is TGTGCCAGTAGCCCTCTACAGGGGGCGCGGAACACTGAAGCTTTCTTT. The chain links TRBV19 to TRBJ1-1, with 9 bases identical to TRBD1. J gave up 1 base and V 6 bases, and 9 bases lay outside the gene matches. Germline CDR1 LNHDA, CDR2 SQIVND (reference sequence). The CDR3 sequence is 16 residues long.

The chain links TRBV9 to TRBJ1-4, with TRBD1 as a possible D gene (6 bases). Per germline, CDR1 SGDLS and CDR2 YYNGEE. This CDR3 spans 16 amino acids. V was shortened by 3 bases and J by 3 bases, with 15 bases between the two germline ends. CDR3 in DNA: TGTGCCAGCAGCGCCGGCCACAGGGCCGCTAATGAAAAACTGTTTTTT. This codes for CASSAGHRAANEKLFF.

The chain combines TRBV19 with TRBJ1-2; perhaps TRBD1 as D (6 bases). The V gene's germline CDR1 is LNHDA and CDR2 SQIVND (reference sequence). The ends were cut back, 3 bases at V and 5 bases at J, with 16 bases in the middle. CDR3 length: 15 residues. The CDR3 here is CASSIGFGQTYGYTF. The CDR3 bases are TGTGCCAGTAGTATTGGTTTCGGACAGACATATGGCTACACCTTC. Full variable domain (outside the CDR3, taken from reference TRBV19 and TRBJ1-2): DGGITQSPKYLFRKEGQNVTLSCEQNLNHDAMYWYRQDPGQGLRLIYYSQIVNDFQKGDIAEGYSVSREKKESFPLTVTSAQKNPTAFYLCASSIGFGQTYGYTFGSGTRLTVV.